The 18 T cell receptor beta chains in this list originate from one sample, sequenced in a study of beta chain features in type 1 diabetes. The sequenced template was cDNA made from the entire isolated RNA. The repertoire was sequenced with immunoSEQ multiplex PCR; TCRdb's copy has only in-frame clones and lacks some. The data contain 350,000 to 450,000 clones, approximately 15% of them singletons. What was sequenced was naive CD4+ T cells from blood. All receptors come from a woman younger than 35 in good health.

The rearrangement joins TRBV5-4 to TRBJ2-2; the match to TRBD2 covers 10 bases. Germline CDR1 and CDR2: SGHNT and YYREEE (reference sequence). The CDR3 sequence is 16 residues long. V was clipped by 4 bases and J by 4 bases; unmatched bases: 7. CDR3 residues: CASSRRLAGFTGELFF. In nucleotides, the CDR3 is TGTGCCAGCAGCCGTCGACTAGCGGGTTTCACCGGGGAGCTGTTTTTT.

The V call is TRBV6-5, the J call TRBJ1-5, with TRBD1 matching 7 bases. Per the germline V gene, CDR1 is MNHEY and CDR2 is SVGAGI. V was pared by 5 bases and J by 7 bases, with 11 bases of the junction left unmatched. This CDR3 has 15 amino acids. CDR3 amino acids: CASSPSDRVSQPQHF. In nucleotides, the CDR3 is TGTGCCAGCAGTCCATCTGACAGGGTGAGCCAGCCCCAGCATTTT.

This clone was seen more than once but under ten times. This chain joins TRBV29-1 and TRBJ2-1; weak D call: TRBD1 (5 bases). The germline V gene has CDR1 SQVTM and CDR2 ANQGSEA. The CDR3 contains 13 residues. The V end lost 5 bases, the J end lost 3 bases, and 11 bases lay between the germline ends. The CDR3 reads CSVSPQGYNEQFF. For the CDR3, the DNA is TGCAGCGTTTCTCCCCAGGGCTACAATGAGCAGTTCTTC.

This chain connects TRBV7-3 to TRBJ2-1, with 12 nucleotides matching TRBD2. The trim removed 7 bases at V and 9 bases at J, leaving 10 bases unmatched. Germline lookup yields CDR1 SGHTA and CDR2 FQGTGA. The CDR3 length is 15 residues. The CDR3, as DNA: TGTGCCAGCAAAAAACGACTAGCGGGAGAAGGTGAGCAGTTCTTC. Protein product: CASKKRLAGEGEQFF.

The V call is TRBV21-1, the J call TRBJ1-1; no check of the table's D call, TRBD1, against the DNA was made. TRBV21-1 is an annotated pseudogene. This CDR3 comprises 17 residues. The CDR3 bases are TGTGCCAGCAGCAAAGCTGTCAGGGATGCCGCGAACACTGAAGCTTTCTTT. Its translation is CASSKAVRDAANTEAFF.

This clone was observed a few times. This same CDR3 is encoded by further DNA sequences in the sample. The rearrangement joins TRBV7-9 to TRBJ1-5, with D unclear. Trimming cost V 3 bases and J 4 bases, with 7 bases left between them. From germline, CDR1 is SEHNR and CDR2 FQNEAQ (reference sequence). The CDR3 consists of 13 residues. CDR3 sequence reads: CASSFPGNQPQHF. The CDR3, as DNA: TGTGCCAGCAGCTTCCCGGGGAATCAGCCCCAGCATTTT.

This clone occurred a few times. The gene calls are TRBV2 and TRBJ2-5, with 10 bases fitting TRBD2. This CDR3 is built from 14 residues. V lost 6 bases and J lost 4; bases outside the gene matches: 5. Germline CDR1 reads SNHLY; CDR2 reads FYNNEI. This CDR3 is CASRVRLAGETQYF. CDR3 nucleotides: TGTGCCAGCAGAGTAAGACTAGCGGGAGAGACCCAGTACTTC.

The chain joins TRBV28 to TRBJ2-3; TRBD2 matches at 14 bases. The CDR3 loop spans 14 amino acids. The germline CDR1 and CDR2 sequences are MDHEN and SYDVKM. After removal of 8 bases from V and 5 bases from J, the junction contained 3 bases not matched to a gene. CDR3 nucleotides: TGTGCCAGCGGGACTAGCGGGAGCGGAGATACGCAGTATTTT. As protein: CASGTSGSGDTQYF.

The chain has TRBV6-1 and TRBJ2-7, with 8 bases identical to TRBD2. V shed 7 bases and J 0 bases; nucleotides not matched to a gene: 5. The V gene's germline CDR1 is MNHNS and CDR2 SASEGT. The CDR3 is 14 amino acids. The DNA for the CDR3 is TGTGCCAGCACTACTAGCGGAGTCTCCTACGAGCAGTACTTC. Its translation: CASTTSGVSYEQYF.

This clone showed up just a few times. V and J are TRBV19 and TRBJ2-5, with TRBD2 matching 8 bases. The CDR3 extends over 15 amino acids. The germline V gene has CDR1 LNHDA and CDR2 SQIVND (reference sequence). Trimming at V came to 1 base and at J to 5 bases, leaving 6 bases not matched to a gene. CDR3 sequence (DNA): TGTGCCAGTAGTATAGGAGCGGGAGCGAGGGAGACCCAGTACTTC. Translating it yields CASSIGAGARETQYF.

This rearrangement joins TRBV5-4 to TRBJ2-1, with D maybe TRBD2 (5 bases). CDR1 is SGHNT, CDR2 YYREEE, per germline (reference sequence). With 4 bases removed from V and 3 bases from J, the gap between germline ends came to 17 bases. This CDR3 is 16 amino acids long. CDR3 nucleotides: TGTGCCAGCAGCCCCGGAAGGACTTACAACTACAATGAGCAGTTCTTC. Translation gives CASSPGRTYNYNEQFF. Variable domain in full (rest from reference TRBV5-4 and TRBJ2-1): ETGVTQSPTHLIKTRGQQVTLRCSSQSGHNTVSWYQQALGQGPQFIFQYYREEENGRGNFPPRFSGLQFPNYSSELNVNALELDDSALYLCASSPGRTYNYNEQFFGPGTRLTVL.

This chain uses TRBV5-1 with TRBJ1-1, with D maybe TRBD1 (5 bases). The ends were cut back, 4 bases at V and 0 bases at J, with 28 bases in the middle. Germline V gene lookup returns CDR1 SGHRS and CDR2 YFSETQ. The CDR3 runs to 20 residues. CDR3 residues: CASSPTGHGRPRGLNTEAFF. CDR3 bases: TGCGCCAGCAGCCCCACCGGTCACGGAAGGCCAAGGGGCCTGAACACTGAAGCTTTCTTT.

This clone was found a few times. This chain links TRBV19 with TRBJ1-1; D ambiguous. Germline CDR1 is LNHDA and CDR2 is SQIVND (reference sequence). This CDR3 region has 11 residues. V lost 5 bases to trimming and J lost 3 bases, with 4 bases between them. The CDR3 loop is CASSPDTEAFF. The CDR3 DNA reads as TGTGCCAGTAGTCCCGACACTGAAGCTTTCTTT.

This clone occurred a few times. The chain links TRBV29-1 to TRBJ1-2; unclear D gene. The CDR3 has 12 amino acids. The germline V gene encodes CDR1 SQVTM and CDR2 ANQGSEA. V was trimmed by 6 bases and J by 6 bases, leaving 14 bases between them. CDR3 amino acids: CSVRTTPDGYTF. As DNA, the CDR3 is TGCAGCGTGAGAACCACCCCTGATGGCTACACCTTC.

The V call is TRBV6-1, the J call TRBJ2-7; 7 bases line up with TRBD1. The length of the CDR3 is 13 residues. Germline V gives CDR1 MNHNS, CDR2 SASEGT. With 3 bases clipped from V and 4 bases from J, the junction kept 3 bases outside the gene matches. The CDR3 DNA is TGTGCCAGCAGTGAGGGACAGCCGTACGAGCAGTACTTC. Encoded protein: CASSEGQPYEQYF.

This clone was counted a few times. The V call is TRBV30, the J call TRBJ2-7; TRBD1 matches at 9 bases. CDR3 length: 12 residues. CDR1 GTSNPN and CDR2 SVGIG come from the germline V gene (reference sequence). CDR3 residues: CARTGTGTEQYF. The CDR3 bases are TGTGCTCGGACCGGGACAGGGACCGAGCAGTACTTC.

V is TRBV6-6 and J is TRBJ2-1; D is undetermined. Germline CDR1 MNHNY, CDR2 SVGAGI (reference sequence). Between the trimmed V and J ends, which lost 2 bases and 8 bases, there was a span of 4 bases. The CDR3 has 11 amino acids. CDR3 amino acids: CASSYQDEQFF. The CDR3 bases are TGTGCCAGCAGTTACCAGGATGAGCAGTTCTTC.

The CDR3 is CASSLAVASSYNEQFF. CDR3 bases: TGCGCCAGCAGCTTGGCGGTTGCTAGCAGCTACAATGAGCAGTTCTTC. V is TRBV5-1 and J is TRBJ2-1, with a weak D call TRBD2 (5 bases). CDR1 and CDR2 (germline): SGHRS, YFSETQ. The CDR3 runs 16 residues. The V end was cut by 0 bases, the J end by 3 bases, with 13 bases between.